Each of the 21 T cell receptor beta chains below was sequenced from the same sample in a study of OX40 agonist ivuxolimab in advanced cancers. Sequencing used immunoSEQ multiplex PCR; TCRdb keeps in-frame clones, though not all of them. The table has 65,000 to 70,000 clones, 65% to 80% seen once. The sample here was CD4+ or CD8+ T cells sorted from blood, taken in a trial of the OX40 agonist ivuxolimab. The receptors come from an adult with an advanced solid tumor such as melanoma, head and neck, liver or kidney cancer.

The chain employs TRBV19 and TRBJ2-7, with 8 nucleotides matching TRBD1. The V and J ends lost 9 bases and 4 bases, in that order; junction bases with no gene match: 17. This CDR3 is 16 amino acids long. Germline V CDR1 and CDR2: LNHDA, SQIVND (reference sequence). The CDR3 region has the DNA TGTGCCAGCCTAAAATCAGGGGGCCAAATCCGATACGAGCAGTACTTC. It encodes CASLKSGGQIRYEQYF.

The rearrangement joins TRBV5-1 to TRBJ2-7; weak D call: TRBD1 (6 bases). Germline CDR1 is SGHRS and CDR2 is YFSETQ. Trimming cost V 0 bases and J 7 bases, with 11 bases left between them. This CDR3 contains 13 residues. The CDR3 DNA reads TGCGCCAGCAGCTTGGATCCCCAGGGGGAGCAGTACTTC. Amino acids: CASSLDPQGEQYF.

The V call is TRBV5-1, the J call TRBJ2-7, with TRBD2 matching 8 bases. V was clipped by 4 bases and J by 6 bases; unmatched bases: 12. The CDR3 is made up of 15 amino acids. Per germline, CDR1 SGHRS and CDR2 YFSETQ. CDR3 in amino acids: CASSRVGLGDGEQYF. The CDR3 DNA reads TGCGCCAGCAGCCGGGTGGGACTAGGCGACGGCGAGCAGTACTTC.

V usage is TRBV4-1 and J usage is TRBJ2-2, with 10 bases identical to TRBD2. The CDR3 spans 18 residues. Germline V lookup: CDR1 MGHRA, CDR2 YSYEKL. Trimming took 3 bases from V and 6 from J; bases not matched to a gene: 13. The CDR3 DNA follows: TGCGCCAGCAGCCACCTAACTTCCCCTAGCGGGGGACCCGGGGAGCTGTTTTTT. It is translated as CASSHLTSPSGGPGELFF.

This clone has only a few counts. The chain uses TRBV5-1 and TRBJ2-7, with 10 bases identical to TRBD2. The CDR3 loop spans 18 amino acids. Germline-derived CDR1 and CDR2 are SGHRS and YFSETQ. The ends lost 5 bases at V and 0 bases at J; junction bases unmatched: 14. The CDR3 here is CASRSLPSGRGSSYEQYF. CDR3 nucleotide sequence: TGCGCCAGCAGGTCTCTCCCTAGCGGGAGAGGGAGCTCCTACGAGCAGTACTTC.

This chain connects TRBV5-1 to TRBJ2-2; tentative D call: TRBD1 (5 bases). The germline V and J ends were trimmed by 0 bases and 8 bases, with 11 bases remaining between them. The CDR3 loop spans 14 amino acids. Germline V CDR1 and CDR2: SGHRS, YFSETQ. CDR3 nucleotides: TGCGCCAGCAGCTTGGGATCTGGGGCTGGGGAGCTGTTTTTT. This encodes CASSLGSGAGELFF. The whole variable domain, remainder taken from reference TRBV5-1 and TRBJ2-2, is KAGVTQTPRYLIKTRGQQVTLSCSPISGHRSVSWYQQTPGQGLQFLFEYFSETQRNKGNFPGRFSGRQFSNSRSEMNVSTLELGDSALYLCASSLGSGAGELFFGEGSRLTVL.

The rearrangement joins TRBV5-1 to TRBJ2-1, with 8 bases lining up with TRBD2. After removal of 1 base from V and 7 bases from J, the junction contained 7 bases not matched to a gene. Germline CDR1 SGHRS, CDR2 YFSETQ. The CDR3 runs to 15 residues. The CDR3 DNA sequence: TGCGCCAGCAGCTTGATAGCGGGGCCCCTAAATGAGCAGTTCTTC. This codes for CASSLIAGPLNEQFF.

The CDR3 spells CASSPRPLDTIYF. In DNA form, the CDR3 reads TGTGCCAGCTCACCGAGACCGTTGGACACCATATATTTT. The chain couples TRBV18 to TRBJ1-3; D is undetermined. This CDR3 region has 13 residues. Trimming removed 3 bases at V and 8 bases at J, with 11 bases between. In germline, CDR1 is KGHSH, CDR2 LQKENI. Together with reference TRBV18 and TRBJ1-3, the CDR3 gives the full variable domain: NAGVMQNPRHLVRRRGQEARLRCSPMKGHSHVYWYRQLPEEGLKFMVYLQKENIIDESGMPKERFSAEFPKEGPSILRIQQVVRGDSAAYFCASSPRPLDTIYFGEGSWLTVV.

This chain links TRBV5-6 with TRBJ2-7, with TRBD2 identical over 12 bases. Trimming removed 0 bases from V and 7 bases from J; junction bases left unmatched: 5. CDR1 is SGHDT, CDR2 YYEEEE, per germline. The CDR3 totals 15 residues. The CDR3 spells CASSLGLAGVREQYF. In DNA form, the CDR3 reads TGTGCCAGCAGCTTGGGACTAGCGGGAGTTCGGGAGCAGTACTTC.

J is TRBJ2-7 and V is TRBV2; the D is unclear. The CDR3 covers 11 residues. The V gene's germline CDR1 is SNHLY and CDR2 FYNNEI. Between the trimmed V and J ends, which lost 4 bases and 6 bases, there was a span of 7 bases. CDR3 sequence reads: CASSARFEQYF. The CDR3 DNA is TGTGCCAGCAGTGCCAGGTTCGAGCAGTACTTC. The complete variable domain, with remaining parts taken from reference TRBV2 and TRBJ2-7, reads EPEVTQTPSHQVTQMGQEVILRCVPISNHLYFYWYRQILGQKVEFLVSFYNNEISEKSEIFDDQFSVERPDGSNFTLKIRSTKLEDSAMYFCASSARFEQYFGPGTRLTVT.

This chain uses TRBV19 with TRBJ1-6; no clear D gene. Trimming pared 5 bases from V and 11 bases from J, leaving 22 bases between. CDR1 and CDR2 (germline): LNHDA, SQIVND (reference sequence). The CDR3 spans 16 residues. The DNA for the CDR3 is TGTGCCAGTAGTGGGGAACAGAGGGCATTGGGTCCACCCCTCCACTTT. As protein: CASSGEQRALGPPLHF.

This chain uses TRBV18 with TRBJ2-1; 7 nucleotides match TRBD2. Germline CDR1 and CDR2: KGHSH and LQKENI. The CDR3 length is 14 residues. V lost 7 bases and J lost 7; bases outside the gene matches: 10. Here the CDR3 DNA reads TGTGCCAGCTTTCAGGCTAGCGGAGGTAATGAGCAGTTCTTC. Encoded protein: CASFQASGGNEQFF.

The J gene is TRBJ1-2, the V gene TRBV9; TRBD1 agrees at 10 bases. Trimming took 4 bases from V and 4 from J; bases not matched to a gene: 7. Germline V CDR1 and CDR2: SGDLS, YYNGEE. The CDR3 runs to 15 residues. CDR3 in DNA: TGTGCCAGCAGCCCGGGACAGGGGAATGCCTATGGCTACACCTTC. Protein sequence: CASSPGQGNAYGYTF.

The CDR3 nucleotides read TGTGCCAGCAGCTTCCGACTTATAGCGGGTTCGTACAATGAGCAGTTCTTC. It specifies CASSFRLIAGSYNEQFF. This chain joins TRBV7-8 and TRBJ2-1; 7 bases are a match to TRBD2. The CDR3 is 17 residues long. The trim removed 3 bases at V and 4 bases at J, leaving 12 bases unmatched. Germline V CDR1 and CDR2: SGHVS, FQNEAQ. Together with reference TRBV7-8 and TRBJ2-1, the CDR3 gives the full variable domain: GAGVSQSPRYKVAKRGQDVALRCDPISGHVSLFWYQQALGQGPEFLTYFQNEAQLDKSGLPSDRFFAERPEGSVSTLKIQRTQQEDSAVYLCASSFRLIAGSYNEQFFGPGTRLTVL.

This chain links TRBV7-6 with TRBJ2-3, with a tentative D call TRBD2 (5 bases). V was cut by 3 bases and J by 3 bases, with 13 bases left in between. This CDR3 spans 15 amino acids. Per germline, CDR1 SGHVS and CDR2 FNYEAQ. This chain's CDR3 is CASSLFGEETDTQYF. CDR3 bases: TGTGCCAGCAGCTTGTTCGGGGAAGAGACAGATACGCAGTATTTT. Using reference TRBV7-6 and TRBJ2-3 for the parts outside the CDR3, the full variable domain is GAGVSQSPRYKVTKRGQDVALRCDPISGHVSLYWYRQALGQGPEFLTYFNYEAQQDKSGLPNDRFSAERPEGSISTLTIQRTEQRDSAMYRCASSLFGEETDTQYFGPGTRLTVL.

The chain links TRBV4-2 to TRBJ2-2; D uncertain. The CDR3 is 16 residues long. In germline, CDR1 is LGHNA, CDR2 YNFKEQ. Trimming removed 6 bases from V and 2 bases from J, with 16 bases in between. The CDR3 loop is CASSPTQPTNTGELFF. The CDR3 nucleotides are TGTGCCAGCAGTCCGACCCAGCCAACCAACACCGGGGAGCTGTTTTTT.

This rearrangement joins TRBV4-2 to TRBJ2-1; a weak D match, TRBD2 (6 bases). The V gene lost 1 base and the J gene lost 8 bases, with 12 bases spanning the gap. CDR3 length equals 14 residues. Germline V gene sequence: CDR1 LGHNA, CDR2 YNFKEQ. The DNA for the CDR3 is TGTGCCAGCAGCCAAGTGGACGGGAGAGATGAGCAGTTCTTC. Translating it yields CASSQVDGRDEQFF.

For this clone: Compared with germline, one end of the junction differs, possibly owing to a read error. The same CDR3 arises from other DNA sequences in this sample as well. The chain combines TRBV6-1 with TRBJ2-7, with TRBD1 matching 9 bases. CDR3 length: 15 amino acids. Germline loops: CDR1 MNHNS, CDR2 SASEGT. CDR3 DNA: TGTGCCAGCATAGCGTGGACAGGGGCCTCCTACGAGCAATACTTC. Encoded protein: CASIAWTGASYEQYF.

J is TRBJ1-5 and V is TRBV29-1; TRBD1 might be the D (6 bases). Germline-derived CDR1 and CDR2 are SQVTM and ANQGSEA. This CDR3 region has 13 residues. The V end was cut by 4 bases, the J end by 1 base, with 8 bases between. The CDR3 is CSVAQGSNQPQHF. CDR3 DNA: TGCAGCGTTGCTCAGGGGAGCAATCAGCCCCAGCATTTT.

V is TRBV9 and J is TRBJ2-7; no definite D call. The CDR3 length is 16 residues. CDR1 and CDR2 (germline): SGDLS, YYNGEE. V gave up 0 bases and J gave up 3 bases, with 16 bases separating them. The CDR3 nucleotides read TGTGCCAGCAGCGTAGGGGTAGGGTTTTTGGACTACGAGCAGTACTTC. Protein: CASSVGVGFLDYEQYF.

The gene calls are TRBV28 and TRBJ2-7, with 7 bases fitting TRBD1. Trimming cost V 4 bases and J 4 bases; bases outside gene matches: 10. Germline V lookup: CDR1 MDHEN, CDR2 SYDVKM. There are 15 residues in the CDR3. CDR3 in amino acids: CASSSPGQAFYEQYF. In DNA form, the CDR3 reads TGTGCCAGCAGTTCTCCAGGACAGGCGTTTTACGAGCAGTACTTC.